A selection of T cell receptor beta chains follows, all from one sample in a study of cytotoxic CD8 clonotypes in ibrutinib-treated CLL. Generated by immunoSEQ multiplex PCR, the TCRdb table keeps only in-frame clones and is missing some. The sample records 250,000 to 350,000 clones, approximately 79% being singletons. This specimen consisted of PBMCs, obtained at disease progression, from a patient treated with ibrutinib. These receptor sequences come from a human donor with chronic lymphocytic leukemia. Each CDR3 is given with its conserved first and last residue. The D gene is left open where the match is weak. The listing skips clone size in some rows; elsewhere it reads once, few, many or a size class.

TRBV19	NA	NA	TRBJ1-5	CASTTDRNQPQHF	TGTGCCAGTACTACGGACAGAAATCAGCCCCAGCATTTT
TRBV5-1	NA	NA	TRBJ2-7	CASSLAGSYEQYF	TGCGCCAGCAGCTTGGCCGGATCCTACGAGCAGTACTTC
TRBV18	once	NA	TRBJ2-1	CASSPNSGTVNEQFF	TGTGCCAGCTCACCAAATAGTGGAACGGTTAATGAGCAGTTCTTC
TRBV2	NA	NA	TRBJ2-7	CASSPRAVLYEQYF	TGTGCCAGCAGCCCCCGGGCAGTACTCTACGAGCAGTACTTC
TRBV11-2	NA	NA	TRBJ2-7	CASSRSGDSYEQYF	TGTGCCAGCAGCCGATCGGGGGATTCCTACGAGCAGTACTTC
TRBV13	NA	NA	TRBJ2-2	CASSSTYRTGELFF	TGTGCCAGCAGCTCAACCTACAGGACCGGGGAGCTGTTTTTT
TRBV2	NA	NA	TRBJ2-7	CASRKTGGYEQYF	TGTGCCAGCAGAAAGACCGGGGGATACGAGCAGTACTTC
TRBV10-2	NA	NA	TRBJ2-1	CASRTTESYNEQFF	TGCGCCAGCAGGACGACAGAATCCTACAATGAGCAGTTCTTC
TRBV29-1	NA	TRBD1	TRBJ1-3	CSVEGGAGGLGNTIYF	TGCAGCGTTGAAGGGGGGGCAGGGGGACTTGGAAACACCATATATTTT
TRBV5-4	NA	TRBD1	TRBJ1-1	CASSPRDRGGPEAFF	TGTGCCAGCAGCCCCCGGGACAGGGGAGGCCCTGAAGCTTTCTTT
TRBV5-3	NA	TRBD1	TRBJ1-5	CARMGIRDSLYSNQPQHF	TGTGCCAGAATGGGGATCCGGGACAGTCTATATAGCAATCAGCCCCAGCATTTT
TRBV27	NA	NA	TRBJ1-2	CASCPDSPGDYGYTF	TGTGCCAGCTGCCCCGACAGTCCCGGGGACTATGGCTACACCTTC
TRBV7-2	NA	NA	TRBJ2-7	CASSLEGPSYEQYF	TGTGCCAGCAGCTTGGAGGGCCCCTCCTACGAGCAGTACTTC
TRBV7-9	NA	NA	TRBJ2-7	CASSRTPYEQYF	TGTGCCAGCAGCCGGACACCCTACGAGCAGTACTTC
TRBV9	few	NA	TRBJ2-3	CASSGKTGSTDTQYF	TGTGCCAGCAGCGGGAAAACAGGGAGCACAGATACGCAGTATTTT
TRBV28	NA	TRBD2	TRBJ2-3	CASSSGLAATDTQYF	TGTGCCAGCAGTTCGGGACTAGCGGCCACAGATACGCAGTATTTT
TRBV5-1	NA	NA	TRBJ2-1	CASSLAGHSYNEQFF	TGCGCCAGCAGCTTGGCCGGGCACTCCTACAATGAGCAGTTCTTC
TRBV5-1	NA	NA	TRBJ2-3	CASSLGTQGPLGTQYF	TGCGCCAGCAGCTTGGGTACACAGGGACCCCTGGGTACGCAGTATTTT
TRBV29-1	once	NA	TRBJ2-2	CSVGGNTGELFF	TGCAGCGTTGGGGGGAACACCGGGGAGCTGTTTTTT
TRBV18	NA	NA	TRBJ2-7	CASSLLTGTLHF	TGTGCCAGCTCACTCCTGACAGGGACTTTACACTTC
TRBV9	NA	TRBD1	TRBJ2-5	CASSPWGDRVLETQYF	TGTGCCAGCAGCCCCTGGGGGGACAGGGTGCTAGAGACCCAGTACTTC
TRBV4-2	few	NA	TRBJ1-2	CASSQFTRGPNYGYTF	TGTGCCAGCAGCCAATTCACAAGGGGTCCTAACTATGGCTACACCTTC
TRBV28	NA	NA	TRBJ1-4	CASSKGVKGEKLFF	TGTGCCAGCAGCAAGGGGGTCAAAGGTGAAAAACTGTTTTTT
TRBV5-1	NA	TRBD2	TRBJ2-2	CASSLRLAGETRFF	TGCGCCAGCAGCTTGAGGCTAGCGGGAGAGACGAGGTTTTTT
TRBV14	NA	NA	TRBJ2-3	CASSQGLGGGSSTDTQYF	TGTGCCAGCAGCCAAGGGCTAGGAGGCGGCTCTAGCACAGATACGCAGTATTTT
TRBV14	NA	NA	TRBJ2-7	CASSQAPGEQYF	TGTGCCAGCAGCCAAGCTCCGGGCGAGCAGTACTTC
TRBV15	NA	TRBD2	TRBJ2-2	CATSRDGLGLAFTGELFF	TGTGCCACCAGCAGAGACGGATTGGGACTAGCATTCACCGGGGAGCTGTTTTTT
TRBV5-6	NA	NA	TRBJ1-1	CASSLGGSRETFF	TGTGCCAGCAGCTTGGGTGGCAGTCGGGAGACTTTCTTT
TRBV27	NA	NA	TRBJ2-5	CASSWGSTGETQYF	TGTGCCAGCAGTTGGGGGTCCACGGGAGAGACCCAGTACTTC
TRBV7-9	NA	NA	TRBJ2-7	CASSHREQGPYEQYF	TGTGCCAGCAGCCATCGCGAACAGGGACCCTACGAGCAGTACTTC
TRBV7-8	once	NA	TRBJ1-5	CASSFLRSNQPQHF	TGTGCCAGCAGCTTTTTAAGGAGCAATCAGCCCCAGCATTTT
TRBV6-6	NA	NA	TRBJ1-1	CASIRSIGVNTEAFF	TGTGCCAGCATACGATCGATAGGGGTAAACACTGAAGCTTTCTTT
TRBV2	NA	TRBD1	TRBJ1-5	CASSALRDRGRLNQPQHF	TGTGCCAGCAGCGCCTTAAGGGACAGGGGGCGTCTGAATCAGCCCCAGCATTTT
TRBV27	NA	NA	TRBJ2-1	CASSPSDSNEQFF	TGTGCCAGCAGTCCATCCGACTCGAATGAGCAGTTCTTC
TRBV4-1	NA	TRBD2	TRBJ2-7	CASSQVGGGRNEQYF	TGCGCCAGCAGCCAAGTTGGTGGCGGGAGAAACGAGCAGTACTTC
TRBV2	NA	TRBD2	TRBJ2-2	CASSLAGGYTGELFF	TGTGCCAGCAGCCTAGCGGGAGGGTACACCGGGGAGCTGTTTTTT
TRBV4-3	NA	TRBD2	TRBJ2-5	CASSPGLAVGETQYF	TGCGCCAGCAGCCCGGGACTAGCGGTCGGGGAGACCCAGTACTTC
TRBV27	NA	NA	TRBJ2-3	CASSFSTDTQYF	TGTGCCAGCAGTTTTAGCACAGATACGCAGTATTTT
TRBV6-6	NA	NA	TRBJ1-3	CASSYSGRRGTIYF	TGTGCCAGCAGTTACTCGGGCAGACGAGGCACCATATATTTT
TRBV1	NA	NA	TRBJ2-7	CTSSQTYEQYF	TGCACCAGCAGCCAAACCTACGAGCAGTACTTC
TRBV6-4	NA	NA	TRBJ2-1	CASSEVGGTYNEQFF	TGTGCCAGCAGTGAAGTTGGGGGGACCTACAATGAGCAGTTCTTC